Here is one T cell receptor (beta chain) with its context. The data stem from a study of control samples from healthy donors and cancer patients. V was cut by 0 bases and J by 4 bases, with 13 bases left in between. The CDR3 loop spans 15 amino acids. Generated by immunoSEQ multiplex PCR, the TCRdb table keeps only in-frame clones and is missing some. The table includes 130,000 to 150,000 clones, just under 95% detected once. This clonotype was sampled from a man aged 55 to 70 with colorectal cancer. The V and J genes are TRBV5-3 and TRBJ1-1; D is undetermined. TRBV5-3 is reported as an ORF; its role is uncertain. Sample: PBMCs. The CDR3 sequence is CARSLDFQRLTEAFF. The CDR3 DNA reads as TGTGCCAGAAGCTTGGATTTTCAGAGGCTCACTGAAGCTTTCTTT.